This T cell receptor (beta chain) was identified in a study of OX40 agonist ivuxolimab in advanced cancers. Across the whole study: Partial responses were recorded for three patients, including one with hepatocellular carcinoma and two with cutaneous melanoma.

Generated by immunoSEQ multiplex PCR, the TCRdb table keeps only in-frame clones and is missing some. Of 30,000 to 40,000 clones listed, roughly nine tenths are singletons. Trimming removed 6 bases from V and 1 base from J, with 9 bases in between. There are 14 residues in the CDR3. Germline CDR1 reads MGHDK; CDR2 reads SYGVNS. The cohort excluded patients with autoimmune disease history or systemic immunosuppression. The starting material was CD4+ or CD8+ T cells sorted from blood, obtained in a trial of the OX40 agonist ivuxolimab. This chain uses TRBV25-1 with TRBJ2-2; D is undetermined. The clonotype was recovered from an adult with an advanced solid tumor such as melanoma, head and neck, liver or kidney cancer. The CDR3 bases are TGTGCCAGCAGACCCGACGGGAACACCGGGGAGCTGTTTTTT. This sequence encodes CASRPDGNTGELFF.